A single sample is the source of the 5 T cell receptor beta chains below, sequenced in a study of blood T cell repertoires in COVID-19. Sequencing used immunoSEQ multiplex PCR; TCRdb keeps in-frame clones, though not all of them. Among about 130,000 clones listed, over 60% were seen once. The sequencing sample was made of peripheral blood. All receptors come from a man aged 40-49 years with active or convalescent COVID-19.

This chain connects TRBV3-1 (or the pseudogene TRBV3-2) to TRBJ1-1, with D possibly matching TRBD1 (6 bases). Looked up from germline, CDR1 is LGHDT and CDR2 is YNNKEL (reference sequence). The CDR3 spans 15 residues. Trimming shortened V by 1 base and J by 7 bases, and 16 bases separated the two germline ends. CDR3 region: CASSQVGGASDEAFF. Here the CDR3 DNA reads TGTGCCAGCAGCCAAGTAGGGGGGGCGTCGGATGAAGCTTTCTTT.

The chain links TRBV30 to TRBJ1-3; TRBD1 might be the D (6 bases). CDR3 length: 13 residues. Germline V lookup: CDR1 GTSNPN, CDR2 SVGIG (reference sequence). V was trimmed by 5 bases and J by 4 bases, leaving 12 bases between them. The CDR3 reads CAWAWTAGNTIYF. The CDR3 DNA follows: TGTGCCTGGGCCTGGACAGCCGGAAACACCATATATTTT. The full variable domain, completed using reference TRBV30 and TRBJ1-3, is SQTIHQWPATLVQPVGSPLSLECTVEGTSNPNLYWYRQAAGRGLQLLFYSVGIGQISSEVPQNLSASRPQDRQFILSSKKLLLSDSGFYLCAWAWTAGNTIYFGEGSWLTVV.

This sequence joins TRBV10-3 and TRBJ1-1; 10 bases line up with TRBD1. CDR1 is ENHRY and CDR2 is SYGVKD in the germline V gene. V dropped 8 bases and J dropped 7; count of bases not matched to a gene: 16. There are 16 residues in the CDR3. For the CDR3, the DNA is TGTGCCATCTACTCGGGACAGGGGAGTAGGATCGGTGAAGCTTTCTTT. Its protein is CAIYSGQGSRIGEAFF.

The chain recombines TRBV10-2 with TRBJ2-1; 7 bases line up with TRBD2. The CDR3 is 15 amino acids. Trimming cost V 3 bases and J 8 bases; bases outside gene matches: 10. Germline values: CDR1 WSHSY, CDR2 SAAADI. The CDR3 loop is CASSEWLAAVDEQFF. CDR3 coding DNA: TGCGCCAGCAGTGAATGGCTAGCGGCTGTCGATGAGCAGTTCTTC.

The chain is built from TRBV5-8 and TRBJ1-2; TRBD1 agrees at 8 bases. V gave up 2 bases and J gave up 4 bases; unmatched junction bases: 7. The CDR3 has 15 residues. Looked up from germline, CDR1 is SGHTS and CDR2 is YDEGEE. As DNA, the CDR3 is TGTGCCAGCAGCTTAGCGCAGGGGGCTCTCTATGGCTACACCTTC. Its translation is CASSLAQGALYGYTF. The complete variable domain, with remaining parts taken from reference TRBV5-8 and TRBJ1-2, reads EAGVTQSPTHLIKTRGQQATLRCSPISGHTSVYWYQQALGLGLQFLLWYDEGEERNRGNFPPRFSGRQFPNYSSELNVNALELEDSALYLCASSLAQGALYGYTFGSGTRLTVV.